What follows are 4 T cell receptor beta chains derived from one specimen sequenced in a study of shared clonotypes between healthy human individuals. It was CD45RO-negative cells, positively selected for CCR7, that made up naive CD8 cells, with terminally differentiated effector memory CD45RA+ cells excluded. Sequenced by immunoSEQ multiplex PCR; TCRdb stores in-frame clones only, minus some. This table has some 2 million clones, around 96% appearing once. Sequenced input: naive CD8+ T cells sorted from blood. The receptors were sampled from a young man in good health.

This chain links TRBV19 with TRBJ1-6, with D possibly being TRBD1 (5 bases). Germline V lookup: CDR1 LNHDA, CDR2 SQIVND (reference sequence). V was clipped by 5 bases and J by 0 bases, with 14 bases between them. The CDR3 is made up of 17 amino acids. CDR3 nucleotide sequence: TGTGCCAGTAGTCCCGGGACGATTAGCTCCTATAATTCACCCCTCCACTTT. Its translation: CASSPGTISSYNSPLHF. The variable domain in full, completed from reference TRBV19 and TRBJ1-6, reads DGGITQSPKYLFRKEGQNVTLSCEQNLNHDAMYWYRQDPGQGLRLIYYSQIVNDFQKGDIAEGYSVSREKKESFPLTVTSAQKNPTAFYLCASSPGTISSYNSPLHFGNGTRLTVT.

The chain has TRBV10-2 and TRBJ1-2, with D unclear. The CDR3 runs 15 residues. In germline, CDR1 is WSHSY, CDR2 SAAADI. Trimming took 4 bases from V and 5 from J, leaving 17 bases between them. CDR3 nucleotide sequence: TGCGCCAGCAGTGCGGTGATATGGGAATGGTATGGCTACACCTTC. Encoded protein: CASSAVIWEWYGYTF.

The chain links TRBV4-1 to TRBJ2-7; tentatively, D is TRBD1 (5 bases). In germline, CDR1 is MGHRA, CDR2 YSYEKL. CDR3 size: 17 residues. Trimming removed 0 bases at V and 2 bases at J, with 17 bases between. The CDR3 nucleotides are TGCGCCAGCAGCCAAGAAGATGCAGGGAATAACGCCTACGAGCAGTACTTC. Its protein product is CASSQEDAGNNAYEQYF.

This chain joins TRBV14 and TRBJ2-3; 8 nucleotides agree with TRBD2. The V gene's germline CDR1 is SGHDN and CDR2 FVKESK. The CDR3 totals 16 residues. The trim removed 6 bases at V and 4 bases at J, leaving 12 bases unmatched. CDR3 coding DNA: TGTGCCAGCAGACTGACCAATAGCGGGAACCCAGATACGCAGTATTTT. Amino acids: CASRLTNSGNPDTQYF.